The 28 T cell receptor beta chains in this list originate from one sample, sequenced in a study of long-term antiretroviral therapy in people with HIV. Researchers report immunoSEQ v3.0 was run at survey level. The data were produced by immunoSEQ multiplex PCR, yet TCRdb's version contains in-frame clones alone and is incomplete. The table lists 21,000 or so clones, approximately 84% of them singletons. This sample comprised unsorted PBMCs, obtained 0.5 years after starting antiretroviral therapy. Every receptor here comes from a man younger than 35 with HIV.

The chain recombines TRBV6-1 with TRBJ1-1; no definite D call. Trimming stripped 2 bases from V and 4 bases from J, with 8 bases between. CDR3 length: 13 amino acids. Looked up from germline, CDR1 is MNHNS and CDR2 is SASEGT. CDR3 DNA sequence: TGTGCCAGCAGTGAAAGGGAGGGCACTGAAGCTTTCTTT. Its protein product is CASSEREGTEAFF.

The chain employs TRBV4-3 and TRBJ2-7; 7 bases are a match to TRBD1. With 1 base clipped from V and 0 bases from J, the junction kept 3 bases outside the gene matches. CDR1 and CDR2 from the germline V gene are LGHNA and YSLEER. CDR3 size: 15 residues. The CDR3 spells CASSQVRDSSYEQYF. In DNA, the CDR3 is TGCGCCAGCAGCCAAGTCCGGGACAGCTCCTACGAGCAGTACTTC.

The chain carries TRBV4-2 and TRBJ2-1, with TRBD2 identical over 7 bases. CDR1 LGHNA and CDR2 YNFKEQ come from the germline V gene. CDR3 length: 15 amino acids. J lost 8 bases, V lost 5 bases, and 12 bases had no gene match. The CDR3 DNA is TGTGCCAGCAGCACACGGGAGGACGTCAGGCATGAGCAGTTCTTC. Protein: CASSTREDVRHEQFF.

This rearrangement joins TRBV7-9 to TRBJ1-2; 9 nucleotides align to TRBD1. CDR1 and CDR2 (germline): SEHNR, FQNEAQ (reference sequence). With V trimmed by 5 bases and J by 4 bases, 2 bases remained unmatched. CDR3 length: 13 residues. This CDR3 reads CASSLTGGYGYTF. For the CDR3, the DNA is TGTGCCAGCAGCCTGACAGGGGGCTATGGCTACACCTTC.

The chain has TRBV5-1 and TRBJ1-1; no definite D call. The CDR3 spans 14 residues. With 5 bases removed from V and 1 base from J, the gap between germline ends came to 12 bases. The germline CDR1 and CDR2 sequences are SGHRS and YFSETQ. For the CDR3, the DNA is TGCGCCAGCAGTTACAGTCGTTCGAACACTGAAGCTTTCTTT. Translation gives CASSYSRSNTEAFF.

Only a few counts were recorded for this clone. The chain couples TRBV7-9 to TRBJ2-7; 8 nucleotides align to TRBD1. The junction had 9 bases not matched to a gene; V was cut back by 5 bases and J by 6 bases. CDR3 length: 14 amino acids. Germline V gives CDR1 SEHNR, CDR2 FQNEAQ (reference sequence). Written as DNA, the CDR3 is TGTGCCAGCAGCCCTCAACAGGGGGATCGCGAGCAGTACTTC. It translates to CASSPQQGDREQYF.

The V call is TRBV6-1, the J call TRBJ2-7; a possible D gene is TRBD1 (5 bases). The V gene lost 7 bases and the J gene lost 1 base, with 11 bases spanning the gap. This CDR3 contains 13 residues. Germline V gene lookup returns CDR1 MNHNS and CDR2 SASEGT. CDR3 DNA: TGTGCCAGCACGACAGTCCCTTCCTACGAGCAGTACTTC. Translating gives CASTTVPSYEQYF.

The J gene is TRBJ2-7, the V gene TRBV7-9; TRBD2 might be the D (5 bases). The length of the CDR3 is 14 residues. Trimming shortened V by 8 bases and J by 1 base, and 15 bases separated the two germline ends. CDR1 is SEHNR, CDR2 FQNEAQ, per germline (reference sequence). The CDR3 is CASVLSGGSYEQYF. Written as DNA, the CDR3 is TGTGCCAGCGTCCTAAGCGGCGGTTCCTACGAGCAGTACTTC.

This chain connects TRBV6-4 to TRBJ2-1; 10 nucleotides match TRBD2. CDR3 length equals 14 residues. Germline trimming cut 2 bases from V and 7 bases from J; bases unmatched to any gene: 2. The germline gives CDR1 MRHNA, CDR2 SNTAGT. The CDR3 reads CASSDGLAENEQFF. The DNA for the CDR3 is TGTGCCAGCAGTGACGGACTAGCGGAGAATGAGCAGTTCTTC.

In DNA, the CDR3 is TGTGCCAGCAGTTTGTGGGACAGGGGTTACGAGCAGTACTTC. It codes for CASSLWDRGYEQYF. The rearrangement uses TRBV28 and TRBJ2-7, with TRBD1 matching 10 bases. The germline gives CDR1 MDHEN, CDR2 SYDVKM. V shed 3 bases and J 4 bases; nucleotides not matched to a gene: 3. The CDR3 length is 14 residues.

The rearrangement joins TRBV6-5 to TRBJ1-1; D may be TRBD1 (5 bases). Germline-derived CDR1 and CDR2 are MNHEY and SVGAGI. Trimming cost V 4 bases and J 4 bases, with 10 bases left between them. CDR3 length: 13 residues. The CDR3 here is CASSSSGSTEAFF. The CDR3, as DNA: TGTGCCAGCAGTTCCTCAGGGTCCACTGAAGCTTTCTTT.

V usage is TRBV30 and J usage is TRBJ2-7; 7 positions agree with TRBD2. The CDR3 consists of 13 residues. Germline V gene sequence: CDR1 GTSNPN, CDR2 SVGIG (reference sequence). J was trimmed by 2 bases and V by 4 bases; bases with no gene match: 5. The chain's CDR3 is CAWNPGGPYEQYF. In nucleotides, the CDR3 is TGTGCCTGGAATCCGGGAGGTCCCTACGAGCAGTACTTC. Looking up the rest from reference TRBV30 and TRBJ2-7 gives the full variable domain: SQTIHQWPATLVQPVGSPLSLECTVEGTSNPNLYWYRQAAGRGLQLLFYSVGIGQISSEVPQNLSASRPQDRQFILSSKKLLLSDSGFYLCAWNPGGPYEQYFGPGTRLTVT.

The rearrangement links TRBV6-1 to TRBJ1-2; no clear D gene. V was trimmed by 1 base and J by 6 bases, leaving 18 bases between them. Germline V gene lookup returns CDR1 MNHNS and CDR2 SASEGT. This CDR3 spans 16 amino acids. This chain's CDR3 is CASSEEVGRPGHGYTF. The DNA of the CDR3 is TGTGCCAGCAGTGAAGAGGTAGGGAGGCCAGGCCATGGCTACACCTTC.

The gene calls are TRBV27 and TRBJ1-5; TRBD1 is a possible D gene (6 bases). Germline CDR1 MNHEY, CDR2 SMNVEV (reference sequence). The CDR3 has 14 residues. Between the trimmed V and J ends, which lost 3 bases and 7 bases, there was a span of 13 bases. CDR3 in DNA: TGTGCCAGCAGTTTGGGGGGGGCGCGGCAGCCCCAGCATTTT. Translated, it gives CASSLGGARQPQHF.

The rearrangement uses TRBV7-9 and TRBJ1-1, with D possibly TRBD1 on 5 matching bases. This CDR3 region has 15 residues. The ends were cut back, 1 base at V and 6 bases at J, with 15 bases in the middle. Germline loops: CDR1 SEHNR, CDR2 FQNEAQ (reference sequence). For the CDR3, the DNA is TGTGCCAGCAGCTTAGATTCGTGGGGGGTCGCTGAAGCTTTCTTT. Encoded protein: CASSLDSWGVAEAFF. Full variable domain (rest looked up from reference TRBV7-9 and TRBJ1-1): DTGVSQNPRHKITKRGQNVTFRCDPISEHNRLYWYRQTLGQGPEFLTYFQNEAQLEKSRLLSDRFSAERPKGSFSTLEIQRTEQGDSAMYLCASSLDSWGVAEAFFGQGTRLTVV.

This chain links TRBV30 with TRBJ2-2; D gene ambiguous. Germline lookup yields CDR1 GTSNPN and CDR2 SVGIG (reference sequence). There are 14 residues in the CDR3. Trimming cost V 0 bases and J 3 bases, with 8 bases left between them. CDR3 bases: TGTGCCTGGAGTGTAATGGCCCACACCGGGGAGCTGTTTTTT. It yields the protein CAWSVMAHTGELFF. The whole variable domain, filled in from reference TRBV30 and TRBJ2-2, reads SQTIHQWPATLVQPVGSPLSLECTVEGTSNPNLYWYRQAAGRGLQLLFYSVGIGQISSEVPQNLSASRPQDRQFILSSKKLLLSDSGFYLCAWSVMAHTGELFFGEGSRLTVL.

J is TRBJ1-5 and V is TRBV18, with D tentatively TRBD1 (5 bases). V lost 4 bases, J lost 4 bases, and 11 bases lay in between. Germline V gene data show CDR1 as KGHSH and CDR2 as LQKENI. The CDR3 spans 14 residues. CDR3 sequence: CASSLSGGNQPQHF. The DNA of the CDR3 is TGTGCCAGCTCACTATCCGGGGGGAATCAGCCCCAGCATTTT.

The chain uses TRBV5-5 and TRBJ2-1; 10 nucleotides line up with TRBD2. The CDR3 is made up of 15 amino acids. From germline, CDR1 is SGHKS and CDR2 YYEKEE (reference sequence). Germline trimming cut 3 bases from V and 4 bases from J; bases unmatched to any gene: 4. CDR3 in amino acids: CASSSTSGAYNEQFF. In DNA, the CDR3 is TGTGCCAGCAGCTCCACTAGCGGGGCGTACAATGAGCAGTTCTTC.

The chain uses TRBV5-5 and TRBJ2-1; 9 bases line up with TRBD1. The V segment lost 4 bases and the J segment 3 bases; nucleotides outside the gene matches: 5. The CDR3 covers 15 residues. Germline V CDR1 and CDR2: SGHKS, YYEKEE (reference sequence). The CDR3 DNA sequence: TGTGCCAGCAGCCCTTTGACAGGGGGCTACAATGAGCAGTTCTTC. Translating gives CASSPLTGGYNEQFF.

This chain links TRBV27 with TRBJ2-6, with 8 bases fitting TRBD2. Looked up from germline, CDR1 is MNHEY and CDR2 is SMNVEV (reference sequence). V was pared by 8 bases and J by 0 bases, with 12 bases of the junction left unmatched. The CDR3 spans 18 residues. The CDR3 loop reads CASGYLLAEGSGANVLTF. CDR3 coding DNA: TGTGCCAGCGGATACCTACTAGCGGAGGGCTCTGGGGCCAACGTCCTGACTTTC.

The chain uses TRBV4-1 and TRBJ2-6, with 11 bases matching TRBD1. The V gene end was trimmed by 3 bases and the J gene end by 0 bases; junction bases not matched to a gene: 4. The germline V gene has CDR1 MGHRA and CDR2 YSYEKL. CDR3 length: 18 amino acids. The CDR3 DNA is TGCGCCAGCAGCCACACCGGGACAGGGGGCTCTGGGGCCAACGTCCTGACTTTC. This encodes CASSHTGTGGSGANVLTF.

The rearrangement uses TRBV10-3 and TRBJ2-7; TRBD1 matches at 9 bases. This CDR3 is built from 16 residues. The ends lost 6 bases at V and 0 bases at J; junction bases unmatched: 9. Per the germline V gene, CDR1 is ENHRY and CDR2 is SYGVKD. For the CDR3, the DNA is TGTGCCATCAGAGAAAGTACAGGGGGCTTCTCCTACGAGCAGTACTTC. Translating gives CAIRESTGGFSYEQYF.

Of note for this clone: The junction differs from germline at one of its ends, possibly a read error. This rearrangement joins TRBV11-2 to TRBJ1-4, with 7 nucleotides matching TRBD1. Germline lookup yields CDR1 SGHAT and CDR2 FQNNGV. The CDR3 length is 15 residues. The CDR3 coding sequence is TGTGCCAGCAGCATAGATGGCGGGACAGCTGAAAAACTGTTTTTT. Translating gives CASSIDGGTAEKLFF. The full variable domain, rest sourced from reference TRBV11-2 and TRBJ1-4, is EAGVAQSPRYKIIEKRQSVAFWCNPISGHATLYWYQQILGQGPKLLIQFQNNGVVDDSQLPKDRFSAERLKGVDSTLKIQPAKLEDSAVYLCASSIDGGTAEKLFFGSGTQLSVL.

The chain carries TRBV5-4 and TRBJ2-7; TRBD2 is a possible D gene (5 bases). Per germline, CDR1 SGHNT and CDR2 YYREEE (reference sequence). V was clipped by 5 bases and J by 4 bases, with 13 bases between them. The CDR3 covers 13 residues. CDR3 nucleotides: TGTGCCAGCAGTTCCGGGGAGCGTTACGAGCAGTACTTC. Protein sequence: CASSSGERYEQYF.

This clone was counted between two and nine times. This chain links TRBV2 with TRBJ2-1; weak D call: TRBD1 (6 bases). V was trimmed by 7 bases and J by 4 bases, leaving 20 bases between them. This CDR3 spans 16 amino acids. Germline CDR1 reads SNHLY; CDR2 reads FYNNEI. The CDR3 here is CASKQSGHSSYNEQFF. In nucleotides, the CDR3 is TGTGCCAGCAAGCAATCGGGACACTCATCTTACAATGAGCAGTTCTTC.

This clone was detected once. The rearrangement links TRBV6-5 to TRBJ2-1, with unresolved D. The V end was cut by 9 bases, the J end by 0 bases, with 9 bases between. Germline assignment: CDR1 MNHEY and CDR2 SVGAGI. The CDR3 has 13 residues. The DNA of the CDR3 is TGTGCCAGTGCGGCGAGCTCCTACAATGAGCAGTTCTTC. Protein: CASAASSYNEQFF.

The sample holds one count of this clone. The chain links TRBV23-1 to TRBJ2-5, with D unresolved. TRBV23-1 is assigned to the ORF class and has an uncertain function. The CDR3 length is 12 residues. The V end was cut by 7 bases, the J end by 5 bases, with 11 bases between. The CDR3 loop is CASTPAEETQYF. CDR3 sequence (DNA): TGCGCCAGCACTCCGGCCGAGGAGACCCAGTACTTC.

This clone was counted between two and nine times. This chain joins TRBV28 and TRBJ2-3; 12 positions agree with TRBD2. CDR1 MDHEN and CDR2 SYDVKM come from the germline V gene. The CDR3 consists of 20 residues. The trim removed 7 bases at V and 0 bases at J, leaving 17 bases unmatched. CDR3 sequence (DNA): TGTGCCAGCACCACACCCCGGACGGTGGGACTAGCGGGCAGCACAGATACGCAGTATTTT. The encoded protein is CASTTPRTVGLAGSTDTQYF.